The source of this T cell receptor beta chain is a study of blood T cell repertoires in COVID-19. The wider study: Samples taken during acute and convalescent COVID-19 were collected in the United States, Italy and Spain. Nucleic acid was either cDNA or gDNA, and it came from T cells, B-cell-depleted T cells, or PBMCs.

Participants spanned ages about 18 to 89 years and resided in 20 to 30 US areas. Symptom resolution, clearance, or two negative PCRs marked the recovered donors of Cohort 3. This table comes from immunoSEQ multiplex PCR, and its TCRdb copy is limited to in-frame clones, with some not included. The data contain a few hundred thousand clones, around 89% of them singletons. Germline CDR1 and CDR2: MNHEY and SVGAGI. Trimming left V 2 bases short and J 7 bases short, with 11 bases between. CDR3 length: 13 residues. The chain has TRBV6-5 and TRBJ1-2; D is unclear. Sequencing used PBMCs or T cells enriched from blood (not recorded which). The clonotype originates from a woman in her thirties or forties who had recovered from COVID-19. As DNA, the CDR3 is TGTGCCAGCAGTTACGGCGACACGTCTGGCTACACCTTC. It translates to CASSYGDTSGYTF.